This passage covers 25 T cell receptor beta chains from one sample sequenced in a study of blood T cell repertoires in COVID-19. The data were produced by immunoSEQ multiplex PCR, yet TCRdb's version contains in-frame clones alone and is incomplete. The sample lists 200,000 to 250,000 clones; roughly 87% were seen once. The material sequenced was peripheral blood. These receptors all come from a middle-aged man with active or convalescent COVID-19.

This sequence joins TRBV30 and TRBJ1-2; 10 positions match TRBD1. The CDR3 has 13 amino acids. Germline CDR1 and CDR2: GTSNPN and SVGIG (reference sequence). J lost 8 bases, V lost 5 bases, and 8 bases had no gene match. The CDR3 sequence: CAWSGTGAGGYTF. CDR3 coding DNA: TGTGCCTGGTCTGGGACAGGGGCCGGGGGCTACACCTTC.

This rearrangement joins TRBV28 to TRBJ2-1; maybe TRBD1 (7 bases). Per the germline V gene, CDR1 is MDHEN and CDR2 is SYDVKM. The CDR3 extends over 16 amino acids. V was clipped by 7 bases and J by 0 bases, with 16 bases between them. The CDR3 sequence is CASNGGRGSSYNEQFF. The CDR3 coding sequence is TGTGCCAGCAACGGGGGCAGGGGGAGCTCCTACAATGAGCAGTTCTTC.

The chain links TRBV16 to TRBJ2-7, with D possibly being TRBD1 (5 bases). CDR1 is KGHSY, CDR2 FQNENV, per germline. There are 15 residues in the CDR3. V lost 4 bases to trimming and J lost 0 bases, with 13 bases between them. The CDR3 DNA is TGTGCCAGCAGCCGGTTTGAAGGGGACTCCTACGAGCAGTACTTC. It specifies CASSRFEGDSYEQYF.

The V gene is TRBV27, the J gene TRBJ2-7; 11 nucleotides match TRBD1. The CDR3 loop spans 15 amino acids. With 6 bases clipped from V and 1 base from J, the junction kept 5 bases outside the gene matches. The germline V gene has CDR1 MNHEY and CDR2 SMNVEV (reference sequence). In nucleotides, the CDR3 is TGTGCCAGCAGGCCGGGACAGGGGGGGTCCTACGAGCAGTACTTC. Its protein is CASRPGQGGSYEQYF.

This clone was counted only a few times. The CDR3 DNA is TGTGCCAGCAGTCCGGTGACGGGCTATGGCTACACCTTC. Translated: CASSPVTGYGYTF. The V gene is TRBV12-3 or TRBV12-4, the J gene TRBJ1-2; D is uncertain. The CDR3 runs 13 residues. Trimming stripped 5 bases from V and 4 bases from J, with 11 bases between.

This clone was picked up one time. The chain is built from TRBV5-5 and TRBJ2-3; the D is unclear. CDR3 length: 12 amino acids. CDR1 SGHKS and CDR2 YYEKEE come from the germline V gene (reference sequence). The V end was cut by 3 bases, the J end by 4 bases, with 6 bases between. CDR3 DNA: TGTGCCAGCAGCTCGTTCGCAGATACGCAGTATTTT. Translation: CASSSFADTQYF.

J is TRBJ2-2 and V is TRBV2, with D possibly matching TRBD2 (6 bases). CDR3 size: 15 residues. Per the germline V gene, CDR1 is SNHLY and CDR2 is FYNNEI. The V gene lost 5 bases and the J gene lost 1 base, with 11 bases spanning the gap. DNA of the CDR3: TGTGCCAGCAGTAGGAGGGGATTGAACACCGGGGAGCTGTTTTTT. This sequence encodes CASSRRGLNTGELFF.

This clone has only one observation. The rearrangement uses TRBV27 and TRBJ2-7; tentative D call: TRBD1 (5 bases). CDR1 and CDR2 from the germline V gene are MNHEY and SMNVEV (reference sequence). With 3 bases removed from V and 9 bases from J, the gap between germline ends came to 15 bases. The CDR3 contains 13 residues. CDR3 protein: CASSFHTGQGQYF. The CDR3 DNA follows: TGTGCCAGCAGTTTTCACACTGGGCAGGGGCAGTACTTC.

This clone appeared a single time. The chain joins TRBV7-9 to TRBJ2-6; possible D gene TRBD2, 5 bases. V lost 4 bases, J lost 8 bases, and 9 bases lay in between. The CDR3 covers 13 residues. In germline, CDR1 is SEHNR, CDR2 FQNEAQ (reference sequence). CDR3 protein: CASSSGYSNVLTF. The CDR3 DNA reads as TGTGCCAGCAGCTCGGGGTATTCCAACGTCCTGACTTTC.

V usage is TRBV11-2 and J usage is TRBJ2-7; TRBD2 agrees at 7 bases. Trimming cost V 5 bases and J 3 bases; bases outside gene matches: 13. This CDR3 is 16 amino acids long. Germline loops: CDR1 SGHAT, CDR2 FQNNGV. The CDR3 nucleotides are TGTGCCAGCAGCGACCCTAGCGGCTTATATGACTACGAGCAGTACTTC. Protein product: CASSDPSGLYDYEQYF.

A single count supports this clone. The rearrangement joins TRBV4-2 to TRBJ2-3; TRBD2 matches 8 bases. In germline, CDR1 is LGHNA, CDR2 YNFKEQ. With 8 bases clipped from V and 4 bases from J, the junction kept 11 bases outside the gene matches. The CDR3 consists of 15 residues. CDR3 protein: CASCSDGRGPDTQYF. The CDR3 DNA reads TGTGCCAGCTGCTCCGACGGGAGGGGACCAGATACGCAGTATTTT.

J is TRBJ1-4 and V is TRBV5-6; no reliable D call. Germline V gives CDR1 SGHDT, CDR2 YYEEEE. The CDR3 spans 15 residues. V was trimmed by 0 bases and J by 0 bases, leaving 6 bases between them. CDR3 sequence (DNA): TGTGCCAGCAGCTTGGGCGGTTCAACTAATGAAAAACTGTTTTTT. Its protein is CASSLGGSTNEKLFF.

In the case of this clone: A read error is possible here, since a much larger clone lies one base away. The rearrangement uses TRBV5-6 and TRBJ1-2, with TRBD1 matching 7 bases. V shed 4 bases, J shed 3 bases, and the junction held 3 bases outside the gene matches. The CDR3 is made up of 13 amino acids. The germline V gene has CDR1 SGHDT and CDR2 YYEEEE. The CDR3 DNA sequence: TGTGCCAGCAGCCCGGGACAGCACTATGGCTACACCTTC. Translated, it gives CASSPGQHYGYTF.

Notes on this clone: This same CDR3 is encoded by further DNA sequences in the sample. The V call is TRBV19, the J call TRBJ1-5; D remains ambiguous. Germline V gives CDR1 LNHDA, CDR2 SQIVND (reference sequence). The CDR3 sequence is 14 residues long. V dropped 2 bases and J dropped 2 bases, with 7 bases sitting between them. CDR3 residues: CASSISGGNQPQHF. The DNA for the CDR3 is TGTGCCAGTAGTATATCCGGGGGCAATCAGCCCCAGCATTTT.

V gene TRBV7-7 combines with J gene TRBJ2-5; 7 bases fit TRBD1. In germline, CDR1 is SSHAT, CDR2 FNYEAQ (reference sequence). With V trimmed by 0 bases and J by 1 base, 2 bases remained unmatched. The CDR3 has 15 residues. The CDR3 sequence is CASSLAQGRQETQYF. CDR3 coding DNA: TGTGCCAGCAGCTTAGCACAGGGGCGCCAAGAGACCCAGTACTTC.

The V and J genes are TRBV7-6 and TRBJ2-2, with D tentatively TRBD1 (6 bases). This CDR3 has 12 amino acids. The V end was cut by 5 bases, the J end by 10 bases, with 11 bases between. Germline V gene sequence: CDR1 SGHVS, CDR2 FNYEAQ. The CDR3 nucleotides read TGTGCCAGCAGCCCCTGGACAGCGGAGCTGTTTTTT. This gives the protein CASSPWTAELFF.

The gene calls are TRBV18 and TRBJ2-3; the D is unclear. Germline values: CDR1 KGHSH, CDR2 LQKENI. V was clipped by 2 bases and J by 9 bases, with 18 bases between them. CDR3 length equals 15 residues. For the CDR3, the DNA is TGTGCCAGCTCACCAGGCCAACTACTATCCGGAACGCAGTATTTT. This encodes CASSPGQLLSGTQYF. Full variable domain (rest looked up from reference TRBV18 and TRBJ2-3): NAGVMQNPRHLVRRRGQEARLRCSPMKGHSHVYWYRQLPEEGLKFMVYLQKENIIDESGMPKERFSAEFPKEGPSILRIQQVVRGDSAAYFCASSPGQLLSGTQYFGPGTRLTVL.

The V gene is TRBV18, the J gene TRBJ2-3, with 9 bases fitting TRBD1. The V gene's germline CDR1 is KGHSH and CDR2 LQKENI. The trim removed 4 bases at V and 6 bases at J, leaving 5 bases unmatched. This CDR3 comprises 14 residues. The CDR3 coding sequence is TGTGCCAGCTCACGGGGACAGGGTACGGATACGCAGTATTTT. Its translation: CASSRGQGTDTQYF.

This chain connects TRBV12-3 or TRBV12-4 to TRBJ2-2; no reliable D call. Trimming cost V 2 bases and J 4 bases, with 5 bases left between them. This CDR3 has 13 amino acids. CDR3 in amino acids: CASSLTPTGELFF. CDR3 nucleotides: TGTGCCAGCAGTTTAACTCCCACCGGGGAGCTGTTTTTT.

The rearrangement joins TRBV5-1 to TRBJ2-7, with a weak D call TRBD1 (6 bases). This CDR3 spans 14 amino acids. Germline V gene lookup returns CDR1 SGHRS and CDR2 YFSETQ. Trimming cost V 4 bases and J 0 bases, with 11 bases left between them. The CDR3 here is CASSQGTTSYEQYF. CDR3 coding DNA: TGCGCCAGCAGCCAGGGGACGACCTCCTACGAGCAGTACTTC.

The J gene is TRBJ2-5, the V gene TRBV5-1, with 11 positions matching TRBD2. V trimming: 4 bases; J trimming: 2 bases; junction bases outside the gene matches: 7. Germline V gene data show CDR1 as SGHRS and CDR2 as YFSETQ. The CDR3 is 16 amino acids. The CDR3 reads CASSPQASGGQETQYF. In nucleotides, the CDR3 is TGCGCCAGCAGCCCTCAGGCTAGCGGGGGGCAAGAGACCCAGTACTTC.

The genes are TRBV5-1 and TRBJ2-3, with D unclear. This CDR3 spans 13 amino acids. The germline gives CDR1 SGHRS, CDR2 YFSETQ. Trimming cost V 0 bases and J 7 bases, with 9 bases left between them. The CDR3: CASSLGEENTQYF. In nucleotides, the CDR3 is TGCGCCAGCAGCTTGGGAGAGGAGAATACGCAGTATTTT.

The J gene is TRBJ1-4, the V gene TRBV2; 10 bases line up with TRBD1. Germline values: CDR1 SNHLY, CDR2 FYNNEI. V gave up 2 bases and J gave up 6 bases; unmatched junction bases: 3. The CDR3 is 15 amino acids. CDR3 loop: CASSELGTGDEKLFF. The CDR3 nucleotides are TGTGCCAGCAGTGAACTTGGGACAGGGGATGAAAAACTGTTTTTT.

The chain carries TRBV5-1 and TRBJ2-7, with TRBD2 as a possible D gene (5 bases). Germline CDR1 is SGHRS and CDR2 is YFSETQ. This CDR3 is 13 amino acids long. The ends were cut back, 4 bases at V and 0 bases at J, with 8 bases in the middle. The CDR3 nucleotides read TGCGCCAGCAGCCCGGGGAACTCCTACGAGCAGTACTTC. This sequence encodes CASSPGNSYEQYF.

This clone is a singleton in its sample. The rearrangement joins TRBV12-5 to TRBJ2-2, with 7 positions matching TRBD1. J lost 2 bases, V lost 8 bases, and 11 bases had no gene match. Germline V gene data show CDR1 as LGHNT and CDR2 as FRNRAP. CDR3 size: 16 residues. The CDR3 here is CASLPGNRGNTGELFF. DNA of the CDR3: TGTGCTAGTCTACCCGGGAACAGGGGCAACACCGGGGAGCTGTTTTTT.